This T cell receptor (beta chain) was sequenced for a study of cytomegalovirus exposure and HLA in healthy donors. Overall study findings and caveats: That first-cohort TCR clusters tended to co-occur in the roughly 130 validation repertoires was found in a later analysis. Cytomegalovirus-associated TCR beta chains were listed, numbering 150 to 200. Reports credit the classifier with highly specific, highly sensitive diagnosis of cytomegalovirus status.

Only in-frame clones appear in the TCRdb table, and some are missing; sequencing was by immunoSEQ multiplex PCR. The top ten hold 6.5% to 8.5% of the sample, which has 120,000 to 150,000 clones, around 88% seen once. This clone has a handful of counts. The target antigen is unknown. The CDR3 is 13 residues long. Germline assignment: CDR1 SEHNR and CDR2 FQNEAQ (reference sequence). Trimming removed 4 bases from V and 3 bases from J, with 10 bases in between. The sequence derives from a woman aged 18-29 years in good health and CMV-seropositive. The V gene is TRBV7-9, the J gene TRBJ2-7; maybe TRBD1 (5 bases). Material for sequencing was PBMCs. This chain's CDR3 is CASSSGRGYEQYF. The CDR3, as DNA: TGTGCCAGCAGCTCAGGAAGGGGCTACGAGCAGTACTTC.